This paragraph covers one T cell receptor beta chain sequence. No antigen is known for it. Germline CDR1 reads SGHAT; CDR2 reads FQNNGV. The CDR3 spans 17 residues. The ends were cut back, 2 bases at V and 0 bases at J, with 14 bases in the middle. TCRdb fed the 5' RACE reads into MiXCR, producing one record per CDR3 protein. The sample has a few hundred thousand distinct CDR3 sequences; 15% to 20% are singletons. This sample is part of a study of CD8 T cells in ankylosing spondylitis. Study-level results: Relatively rare in peripheral blood, disease-linked clones were also CD8+. Reportedly, matched ankylosing spondylitis synovial fluid was significantly enriched for disease-linked clones. Seemingly characteristic of ankylosing spondylitis blood was a TCR beta motif consisting of fewer than 10 highly homologous variants.

The clonotype originates from a male donor with ankylosing spondylitis or in good health (not recorded which). Specimen: blood, either unsorted or a sorted T cell fraction (not recorded which). V usage is TRBV11-2 and J usage is TRBJ2-1; perhaps TRBD2 as D (5 bases). CDR3 region: CASSLNRAVLSYNEQFF. The CDR3 nucleotides are TGTGCCAGCAGCTTAAATCGAGCGGTCCTCTCCTACAATGAGCAGTTCTTC.